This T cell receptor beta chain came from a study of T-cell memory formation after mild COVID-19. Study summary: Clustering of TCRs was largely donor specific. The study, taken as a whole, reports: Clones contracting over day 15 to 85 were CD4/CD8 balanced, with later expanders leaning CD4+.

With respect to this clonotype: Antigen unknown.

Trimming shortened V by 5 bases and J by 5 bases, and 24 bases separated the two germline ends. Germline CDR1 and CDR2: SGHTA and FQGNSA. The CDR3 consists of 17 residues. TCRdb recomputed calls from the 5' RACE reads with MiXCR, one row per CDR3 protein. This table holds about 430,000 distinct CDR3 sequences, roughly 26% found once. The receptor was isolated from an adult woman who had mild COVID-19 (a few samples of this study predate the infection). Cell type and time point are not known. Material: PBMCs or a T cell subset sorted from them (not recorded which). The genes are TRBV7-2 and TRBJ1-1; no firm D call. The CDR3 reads CASSPPGLKRYQTEAFF. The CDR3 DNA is TGTGCCAGCAGCCCCCCGGGCCTCAAGAGGTATCAGACTGAAGCTTTCTTT.